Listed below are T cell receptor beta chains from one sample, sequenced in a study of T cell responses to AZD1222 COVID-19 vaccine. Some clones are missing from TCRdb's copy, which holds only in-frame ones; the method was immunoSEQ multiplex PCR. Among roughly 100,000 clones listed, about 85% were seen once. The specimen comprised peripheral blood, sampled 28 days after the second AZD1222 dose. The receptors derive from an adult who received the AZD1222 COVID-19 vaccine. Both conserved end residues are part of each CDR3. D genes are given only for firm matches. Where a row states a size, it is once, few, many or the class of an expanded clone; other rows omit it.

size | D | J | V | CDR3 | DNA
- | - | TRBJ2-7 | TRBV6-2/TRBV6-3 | CASSPTKGRTGVIYEQYF | TGTGCCAGCAGTCCGACAAAAGGACGGACCGGGGTAATCTACGAGCAGTACTTC
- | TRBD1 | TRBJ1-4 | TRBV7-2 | CASSLGTGTAAEKLFF | TGTGCCAGCAGCTTAGGAACCGGGACAGCCGCCGAAAAACTGTTTTTT
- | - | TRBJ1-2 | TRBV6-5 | CASRTPSEHYGYTF | TGTGCCAGCCGGACCCCATCTGAACACTATGGCTACACCTTC
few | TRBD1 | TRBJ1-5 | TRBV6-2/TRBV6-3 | CASSWGTDSNQPQHF | TGTGCCAGCAGTTGGGGGACAGATAGCAATCAGCCCCAGCATTTT
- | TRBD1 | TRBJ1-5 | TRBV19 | CASSLGQGFQPQHF | TGTGCCAGTAGCCTGGGACAGGGGTTTCAGCCCCAGCATTTT
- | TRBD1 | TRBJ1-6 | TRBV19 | CASSMDRGNSPLHF | TGTGCCAGTAGTATGGACAGGGGTAATTCACCCCTCCACTTT
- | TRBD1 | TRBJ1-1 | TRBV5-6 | CASSLDWTGDTWNTEAFF | TGTGCCAGCAGCTTGGATTGGACAGGGGATACGTGGAACACTGAAGCTTTCTTT
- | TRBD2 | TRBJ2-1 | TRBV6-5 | CASSPGLEVVNEQFF | TGTGCCAGCAGCCCAGGACTAGAGGTCGTCAATGAGCAGTTCTTC
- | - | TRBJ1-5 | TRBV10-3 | CAISESNQPQHF | TGTGCCATCAGTGAGTCGAATCAGCCCCAGCATTTT
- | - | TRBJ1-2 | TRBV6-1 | CASSEALGYYGYTF | TGTGCCAGCAGTGAGGCTCTAGGGTACTATGGCTACACCTTC
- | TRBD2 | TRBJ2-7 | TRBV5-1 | CASSLGLAGVVHEQYF | TGCGCCAGCAGCTTGGGACTAGCGGGAGTGGTTCACGAGCAGTACTTC
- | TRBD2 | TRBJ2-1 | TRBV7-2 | CASSLRRAGRFSYNEQFF | TGTGCCAGCAGCTTAAGGAGAGCGGGACGTTTCTCCTACAATGAGCAGTTCTTC
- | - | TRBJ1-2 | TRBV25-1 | CASSETQNYGYTF | TGTGCCAGCAGTGAAACTCAGAACTATGGCTACACCTTC
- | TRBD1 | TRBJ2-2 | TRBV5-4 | CASSYRGSSNTGELFF | TGTGCCAGCAGCTACAGGGGTTCGTCGAACACCGGGGAGCTGTTTTTT
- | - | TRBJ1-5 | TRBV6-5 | CASSRTDNQPQHF | TGTGCCAGCTCCCGGACGGATAATCAGCCCCAGCATTTT
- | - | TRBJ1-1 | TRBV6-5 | CAGSTGENTEAFF | TGTGCCGGCTCGACAGGCGAGAACACTGAAGCTTTCTTT
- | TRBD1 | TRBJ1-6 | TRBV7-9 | CASSLGGTGSNSPLHF | TGTGCCAGCAGCTTAGGGGGGACAGGTTCGAATTCACCCCTCCACTTT
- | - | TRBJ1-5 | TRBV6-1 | CASSDLGQPQHF | TGTGCCAGCAGTGACCTTGGCCAGCCCCAGCATTTT
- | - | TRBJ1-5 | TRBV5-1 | CASSERGGNQPQHF | TGCGCCAGCAGCGAAAGGGGAGGCAATCAGCCCCAGCATTTT